What follows describes a single T cell receptor beta chain. The data stem from a study of blood T cell repertoires in COVID-19. Study details: The United States, Italy and Spain were the sources of the acute and convalescent COVID-19 samples. Sample material is recorded as cDNA or gDNA derived from T cells, B-cell-depleted T cells, or PBMCs.

From germline, CDR1 is LGHNA and CDR2 YNFKEQ. CDR3 size: 15 residues. The V and J ends lost 2 bases and 1 base respectively, with 9 bases between them. Authors' data handling: Estimates of nucleated cell counts were drawn from the amplification of reference gene primers. Libraries were prepared by immunoSEQ multiplex PCR; TCRdb keeps only in-frame clonotypes and omits some of them. V and J calls and clone size are copied from that table; D and trimming were computed from the DNA. Seen here are 250,000 to 300,000 clones, 65% to 90% observed once, and the top ten hold 2.5% to 3%. The receptor comes from a woman aged 55-75 years with active or convalescent COVID-19. The sequencing input was peripheral blood. The chain uses TRBV4-2 and TRBJ1-5; D unresolved. CDR3: CASSQWEGSNQPQHF. In DNA form, the CDR3 reads TGTGCCAGCAGCCAATGGGAGGGCAGCAATCAGCCCCAGCATTTT.